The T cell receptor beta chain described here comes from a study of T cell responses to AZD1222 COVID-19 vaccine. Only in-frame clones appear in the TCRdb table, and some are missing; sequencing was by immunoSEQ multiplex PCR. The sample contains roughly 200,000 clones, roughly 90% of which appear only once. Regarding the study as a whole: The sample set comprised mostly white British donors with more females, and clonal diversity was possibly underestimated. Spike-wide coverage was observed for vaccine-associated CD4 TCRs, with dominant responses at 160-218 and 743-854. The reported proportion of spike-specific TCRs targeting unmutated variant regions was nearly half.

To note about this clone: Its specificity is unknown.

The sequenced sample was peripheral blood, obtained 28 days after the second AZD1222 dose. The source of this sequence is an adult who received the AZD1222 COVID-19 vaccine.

The CDR3 sequence: CASSTSPHGYTF. CDR3 bases: TGTGCCAGCAGTACCTCTCCTCATGGCTACACCTTC. This chain connects TRBV6-2 or TRBV6-3 to TRBJ1-2; D remains unclear. The CDR3 runs to 12 residues. Trimming shortened V by 5 bases and J by 6 bases, and 10 bases separated the two germline ends. In germline, CDR1 is MNHEY, CDR2 SVGEGT.